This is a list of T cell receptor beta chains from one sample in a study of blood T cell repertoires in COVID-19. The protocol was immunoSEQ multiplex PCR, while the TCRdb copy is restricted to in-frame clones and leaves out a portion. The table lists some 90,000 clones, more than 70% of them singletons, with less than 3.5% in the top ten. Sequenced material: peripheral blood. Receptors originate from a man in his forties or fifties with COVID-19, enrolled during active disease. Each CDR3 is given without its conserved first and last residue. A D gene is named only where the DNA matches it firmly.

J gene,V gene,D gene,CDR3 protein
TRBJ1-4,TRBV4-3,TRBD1,ASSPYRGQNEKLF
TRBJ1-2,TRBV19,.,ASSTSHTNYGYT
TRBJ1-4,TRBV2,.,ASSTEGGVANEKLF
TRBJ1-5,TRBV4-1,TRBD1,ASSQGDRRDQPQH
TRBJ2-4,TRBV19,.,ASTIKQGGKNIQY
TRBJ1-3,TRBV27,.,ASSSHGGNTIY
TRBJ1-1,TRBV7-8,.,ASSLRMAGFDTEAF
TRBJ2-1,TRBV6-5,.,ASRAGGHEQF
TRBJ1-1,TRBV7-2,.,ASSPWANTEAF
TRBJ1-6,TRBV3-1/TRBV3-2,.,ASSPRDKDSPLH
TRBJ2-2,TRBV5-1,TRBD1,ASRDGQGPSGELF
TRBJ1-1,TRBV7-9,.,ASSNSGTLNTEAF
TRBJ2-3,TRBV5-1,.,ASSLVTGDTQY
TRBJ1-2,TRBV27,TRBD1,ASSWDRGNYYGYT
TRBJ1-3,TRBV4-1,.,ASSQDNSLSGNTIY
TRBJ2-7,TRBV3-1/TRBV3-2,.,ASSQGRKRSSYEQY
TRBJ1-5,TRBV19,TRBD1,ASAGGWNQPQH
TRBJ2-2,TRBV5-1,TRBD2,ASSLGGAGTGELF
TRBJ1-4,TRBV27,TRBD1,ASSPLRQGAEKLF
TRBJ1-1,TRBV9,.,ASSVAGGVMNTEAF
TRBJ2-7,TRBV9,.,ASSVAVGSYEQY
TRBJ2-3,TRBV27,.,ASRVKWRALTDTQY
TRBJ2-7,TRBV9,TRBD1,ASNYLGTGGYEQY
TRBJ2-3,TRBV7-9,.,ASSLVRDTQY
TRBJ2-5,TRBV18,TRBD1,ASSTGVETQY
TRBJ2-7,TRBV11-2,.,ASSVYYEQY
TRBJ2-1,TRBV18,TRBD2,ASSPRPRGGSEQF
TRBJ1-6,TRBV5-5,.,ASSLTGLGSPLH
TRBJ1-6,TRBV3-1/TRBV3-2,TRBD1,ASSPGTVKSPLH
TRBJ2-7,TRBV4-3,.,ASSQDRHRTYEQY
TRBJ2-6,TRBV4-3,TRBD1,ASSLGTASSGANVLT
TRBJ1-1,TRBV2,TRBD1,ASSPQTGRGAF
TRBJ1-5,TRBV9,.,ASSVDGQGNQPQH
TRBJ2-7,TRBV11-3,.,ASSLVHREEQY
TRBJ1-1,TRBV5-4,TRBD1,ASSTGTGDAF
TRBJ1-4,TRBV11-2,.,ASSFATAPGTLRIKLF
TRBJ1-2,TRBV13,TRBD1,ASSLDRERGGYT
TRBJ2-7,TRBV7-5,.,ARSPNRTGGCEQY
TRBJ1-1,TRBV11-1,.,ASSFLKGTEAF
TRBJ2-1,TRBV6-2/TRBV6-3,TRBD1,ASSYSEGGGGNEQF
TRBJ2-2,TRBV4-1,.,ASSQTGAGELF